This TCR beta chain was recovered during a study of blood T cells in healthy people across ages. This clonotype has only a few counts. Its antigen is still unknown. J lost 1 base, V lost 2 bases, and 7 bases had no gene match. The germline V gene encodes CDR1 SGHVS and CDR2 FQNEAQ. The CDR3 has 18 amino acids. A second roughly 6 to 11 cycle PCR used barcoded and J-beta primers. Every individual sample yielded 2.5 million or more paired-end reads (each containing CDR3). TCRdb analysed the 5' RACE reads with MiXCR anew, one entry per CDR3 protein. The sample holds about 1 million distinct CDR3 sequences, 40% to 45% seen once. Study observations and caveats: As naive T cell percentage varied, TCR beta diversity correlated strongly with it. Naive CD4+ cell counts and diversity both ran higher in long-lived than in aged donors.

Sequencing input: blood. This receptor was identified in a woman in her sixties or seventies in good health. The chain links TRBV7-8 to TRBJ2-3, with TRBD2 identical over 12 bases. CDR3 residues: CASSLPTSGRGGTDTQYF. CDR3 nucleotides: TGTGCCAGCAGCTTACCGACTAGCGGGAGAGGGGGCACAGATACGCAGTATTTT. Combining the CDR3 with reference TRBV7-8 and TRBJ2-3 gives the whole variable domain GAGVSQSPRYKVAKRGQDVALRCDPISGHVSLFWYQQALGQGPEFLTYFQNEAQLDKSGLPSDRFFAERPEGSVSTLKIQRTQQEDSAVYLCASSLPTSGRGGTDTQYFGPGTRLTVL.